This TCR beta chain was sequenced for a study of T-cell memory formation after mild COVID-19 (dated by TCRdb to about 2021). In terms of the full investigation: Most TCR sequence clusters were specific to one of the two donors. In two donors, T-cell clones that expanded and contracted after mild COVID-19 were followed by sequencing TCRalpha and TCRbeta repertoires longitudinally. The cohort comprised two young, previously healthy adult volunteers, one female and one male. Study-wide conclusions, independent of this receptor: Some responding clones were detected in pre-infection memory, which suggested that pre-existing cross-reactive memory T cells had joined the SARS-CoV-2 response. Whether the second-wave clones peaking on day 37 were SARS-CoV-2 specific was not confirmed. Only two mild cases were covered in the study, and larger cohorts including severe cases with pre-infection samples were considered necessary. From day 15 to 85, contracting clones showed balanced CD4/CD8 phenotypes, whereas a second wave of clones that expanded from day 15 to 37 leaned towards CD4+. Contracting CD4+ clones turned up mainly in the CM and EM memory subsets, whereas EMRA was where CD8+ clones were enriched.

For sequencing, an Illumina NovaSeq 6000 was employed. TCRalpha and TCRbeta cDNA libraries were constructed by 5'RACE with constant-segment primers, with sample barcodes and unique molecular identifiers being introduced. Trizol reagent was used to extract RNA from every sample. The libraries were amplified in two PCR steps, and the second step added a second sample barcode and Illumina TruSeq adapters. Sequencing of libraries was performed on an Illumina NovaSeq with 2 x 150 bp paired-end reads. Per the authors' processing: With migec v1.2.7, reads were demultiplexed and then collapsed into UMI-guided consensus sequences. With mixcr v2.1.11, UMI consensuses were aligned to TRA and TRB V and J templates and assembled into clonotypes. Clonotypes were classified as expanded or contracted when called significant by both edgeR and NoisET, with noise models trained on biological replicates. edgeR calls used a false discovery rate-adjusted p below 0.01 and a log2 fold-change threshold of 1. As an exploratory analysis of dynamics, PCA with hierarchical clustering was applied to max-normalized trajectories of the 1000 most abundant clonotypes. Each responding clone was given a CD4 or CD8 phenotype based on the CD4+ and CD8+ repertoires, which had been sequenced separately. TCRdb trimmed the raw reads at Q25, called clones with MiXCR and kept productive beta chains. Records with the same CDR3 protein are collapsed into one entry carrying the most frequent genes and DNA. What appears here as the V and J calls and clone size reflects TCRdb's work, not the paper's. The sample table lists roughly 350,000 distinct CDR3 sequences, under 30% of them with a count of one. About 14% of the sample comes from the top ten.

Details on this clonotype: Its antigen has not been determined. Base qualities are not recorded, but no much larger clone differs from it by a single base.

PBMCs were isolated by Ficoll-Paque density gradient centrifugation. Per the germline V gene, SGDLS is the CDR1 and YYNGEE is the CDR2. The germline ends are 18 bases apart after V is trimmed by 0 bases and J by 2 bases. The CDR3 holds 19 amino acids from the cysteine to the phenylalanine. Left in the record is the CDR3 DNA by itself, 57 bases read in frame from the first base. The source material was PBMCs or a T cell subset sorted from them (not recorded which). The receptor's source is an adult woman who had mild COVID-19 (a few samples of this study predate the infection). The sample titles of this study are shuffled in the database, so cell type and time point are left out; the donor was told from shared clones. This chain is built from TRBV9 and TRBJ2-6, with the D gene call left open. The nucleotides read TGTGCCAGCAGCGTAGCCCCCTCAGCCCGCGGAGCTGGGGCCAACGTCCTGACTTTC. Its product reads: CASSVAPSARGAGANVLTF.